The 13 T cell receptor beta chains in this list originate from one sample, sequenced in a study of blood T cell repertoires in COVID-19. Assay: immunoSEQ multiplex PCR; the TCRdb copy retains only in-frame clones and omits some. This table has about 320,000 clones, around nine tenths appearing once. The specimen was PBMCs or T cells enriched from blood (not recorded which). Every receptor here comes from a woman in her 30s who had been exposed to COVID-19.

Here the CDR3 reads CATSRGGGGSNEQFF. The CDR3 DNA is TGTGCCACCAGCAGAGGGGGCGGGGGAAGCAATGAGCAGTTCTTC. The chain combines TRBV15 with TRBJ2-1; 7 bases match TRBD2. Losses at the gene ends were 1 base for V and 6 bases for J; bases not matched to a gene: 6. Germline CDR1 LNHNV, CDR2 YYDKDF (reference sequence). This CDR3 is built from 15 residues.

V and J are TRBV2 and TRBJ1-2; 8 bases are shared with TRBD1. J was trimmed by 5 bases and V by 0 bases; bases with no gene match: 14. The CDR3 has 18 amino acids. Germline V lookup: CDR1 SNHLY, CDR2 FYNNEI. DNA for the CDR3: TGTGCCAGCAGTGAAGCGGGGACAGGCCACCGTTGGGGATATGGCTACACCTTC. Protein: CASSEAGTGHRWGYGYTF.

In nucleotides, the CDR3 is TGTGCCAGCCGTACGGCGCAGGGTGGTTTCGAGACCCAGTACTTC. Its protein product is CASRTAQGGFETQYF. The V call is TRBV3-1 (or the pseudogene TRBV3-2), the J call TRBJ2-5; a weak D match, TRBD1 (5 bases). The germline V gene has CDR1 LGHDT and CDR2 YNNKEL (reference sequence). This CDR3 is built from 15 residues. Between the trimmed V and J ends, which lost 8 bases and 5 bases, there was a span of 21 bases.

The chain recombines TRBV10-3 with TRBJ1-1; D perhaps matches TRBD1 (5 bases). The CDR3 has 15 amino acids. The germline gives CDR1 ENHRY, CDR2 SYGVKD. V lost 5 bases and J 1 base, leaving 14 bases between the germline ends. The CDR3 region is CAISQTGLRNTEAFF. CDR3 coding DNA: TGTGCCATCAGTCAGACGGGACTCCGGAACACTGAAGCTTTCTTT.

This clone came up a few times. The chain employs TRBV18 and TRBJ1-5, with TRBD1 matching over 7 bases. V shed 4 bases and J 0 bases; nucleotides not matched to a gene: 3. Germline V gene data show CDR1 as KGHSH and CDR2 as LQKENI. There are 15 residues in the CDR3. The CDR3, as DNA: TGTGCCAGCTCACTAGGGACAGCTAGCAATCAGCCCCAGCATTTT. Translation: CASSLGTASNQPQHF.

This clone showed up just once. The CDR3 nucleotides read TGCGCCAGCAGCTTGGGTTCGCACGGGACTGAAGCTTTCTTT. It codes for CASSLGSHGTEAFF. V and J are TRBV5-1 and TRBJ1-1; D call uncertain. Germline V gives CDR1 SGHRS, CDR2 YFSETQ. The CDR3 sequence is 14 residues long. V was clipped by 0 bases and J by 5 bases, with 11 bases between them. The variable domain in full, with the rest retrieved from reference TRBV5-1 and TRBJ1-1, is KAGVTQTPRYLIKTRGQQVTLSCSPISGHRSVSWYQQTPGQGLQFLFEYFSETQRNKGNFPGRFSGRQFSNSRSEMNVSTLELGDSALYLCASSLGSHGTEAFFGQGTRLTVV.

The chain joins TRBV18 to TRBJ1-3, with D unclear. The CDR3 is made up of 13 amino acids. The germline CDR1 and CDR2 sequences are KGHSH and LQKENI. V gave up 3 bases and J gave up 4 bases, with 7 bases separating them. The CDR3 loop reads CASSPLRGNTIYF. DNA for the CDR3: TGTGCCAGCTCACCTCTCAGGGGAAACACCATATATTTT.

The rearrangement joins TRBV12-3 or TRBV12-4 to TRBJ2-5; TRBD2 aligns across 8 bases. V lost 8 bases, J lost 6 bases, and 5 bases stayed unmatched. This CDR3 has 12 residues. CDR3 sequence (DNA): TGTGCCAGCCGGGGGGGGGAAAAGACCCAGTACTTC. This codes for CASRGGEKTQYF.

CDR3 DNA sequence: TGTGCCAGCAGTTCACAGGGCGTAAACACTGAAGCTTTCTTT. It yields the protein CASSSQGVNTEAFF. This chain connects TRBV2 to TRBJ1-1; maybe TRBD1 (6 bases). CDR1 and CDR2 from the germline V gene are SNHLY and FYNNEI. Trimming left V 5 bases short and J 2 bases short, with 12 bases between. This CDR3 comprises 14 residues.

The chain couples TRBV5-6 to TRBJ2-5; 9 bases map to TRBD1. The CDR3 sequence is 15 residues long. Germline values: CDR1 SGHDT, CDR2 YYEEEE. The J segment lost 2 bases and the V segment lost 2 bases, leaving 4 bases of the junction unmatched. DNA of the CDR3: TGTGCCAGCAGCTTTCCGGGACAGGGACAAGAGACCCAGTACTTC. Encoded protein: CASSFPGQGQETQYF.

This clone has only one observation. The J gene is TRBJ1-2, the V gene TRBV29-1, with D tentatively TRBD1 (5 bases). Germline CDR1 SQVTM, CDR2 ANQGSEA. V was clipped by 7 bases and J by 8 bases, with 17 bases between them. CDR3 length equals 12 residues. The CDR3 DNA reads TGCAGCGCGAAGGGGAGGGCGGAAGGCTACACCTTC. Protein: CSAKGRAEGYTF.

The chain carries TRBV5-4 and TRBJ1-5; weak D call: TRBD1 (5 bases). The CDR3 spans 15 residues. CDR1 SGHNT and CDR2 YYREEE come from the germline V gene (reference sequence). V shed 2 bases and J shed 4 bases, with 13 bases lying between them. The CDR3 DNA is TGTGCCAGCAGCTTCGGAGGGGTCCTGAATCAGCCCCAGCATTTT. It specifies CASSFGGVLNQPQHF.

The J gene is TRBJ1-2, the V gene TRBV28, with 7 positions matching TRBD1. Germline V gene data show CDR1 as MDHEN and CDR2 as SYDVKM. This CDR3 spans 14 amino acids. The trim removed 6 bases at V and 0 bases at J, leaving 4 bases unmatched. The CDR3 nucleotides are TGTGCCAGCAGCCCAGGGGGATCTAACTATGGCTACACCTTC. Translating gives CASSPGGSNYGYTF.